Listed here are 25 T cell receptor beta chains from one sample, sequenced in a study of T cells in Graves' hyperthyroidism and ophthalmopathy. Template material for amplifying TCR beta CDR3 regions consisted of RNA transcripts. The TCR CDR3 was amplified in a first-round RT-PCR using the HTBI primer set. One entry per CDR3 protein results from TCRdb running MiXCR on the multiplex PCR reads. The table includes about 580,000 distinct CDR3 sequences, about 15% detected once. The sequenced sample was blood. These receptors were obtained from a woman between 25 and 40 years old with Graves' hyperthyroidism that later progressed to Graves' ophthalmopathy.

The rearrangement joins TRBV30 to TRBJ2-5, with D unclear. Per germline, CDR1 GTSNPN and CDR2 SVGIG (reference sequence). This CDR3 is 11 amino acids long. V lost 3 bases to trimming and J lost 8 bases, with 10 bases between them. CDR3 protein: CAWSPSQTQYF. CDR3 coding DNA: TGTGCCTGGAGCCCGTCCCAAACCCAGTACTTC.

The chain has TRBV19 and TRBJ1-2; 9 nucleotides agree with TRBD1. Germline CDR1 LNHDA, CDR2 SQIVND (reference sequence). Trimming at V came to 10 bases and at J to 1 base, leaving 10 bases not matched to a gene. There are 15 residues in the CDR3. In DNA form, the CDR3 reads TGTGCCACTCAACCTGGGACAGGGAATAACTATGGCTACACCTTC. Its protein product is CATQPGTGNNYGYTF.

The chain uses TRBV27 and TRBJ1-3; D not certain. V gave up 6 bases and J gave up 3 bases, with 9 bases separating them. Germline CDR1 reads MNHEY; CDR2 reads SMNVEV (reference sequence). The CDR3 extends over 13 amino acids. The CDR3 DNA reads as TGTGCCAGCAGCCGGGGTGGTGGAAACACCATATATTTT. Residues: CASSRGGGNTIYF.

This clonotype showed up just a few times. The chain couples TRBV19 to TRBJ1-4, with 8 bases that match TRBD1. Germline CDR1 LNHDA, CDR2 SQIVND (reference sequence). Trimming at V came to 6 bases and at J to 10 bases, leaving 10 bases not matched to a gene. This CDR3 region has 14 residues. This CDR3 is CASRAGQGLGKLFF. In DNA, the CDR3 is TGTGCCAGTAGGGCCGGACAGGGATTAGGAAAACTGTTTTTT. Filled out from reference TRBV19 and TRBJ1-4, the complete variable domain reads DGGITQSPKYLFRKEGQNVTLSCEQNLNHDAMYWYRQDPGQGLRLIYYSQIVNDFQKGDIAEGYSVSREKKESFPLTVTSAQKNPTAFYLCASRAGQGLGKLFFGSGTQLSVL.

The sample holds many counts of this clonotype. This rearrangement joins TRBV2 to TRBJ2-7, with D tentatively TRBD2 (6 bases). Trimming left V 1 base short and J 6 bases short, with 7 bases between. CDR3 length: 12 residues. Germline assignment: CDR1 SNHLY and CDR2 FYNNEI. This CDR3 is CASSEVGGEQYF. The CDR3 region has the DNA TGTGCCAGCAGTGAAGTGGGAGGCGAGCAGTACTTC.

This clonotype was counted at least ten times. The CDR3 bases are TGCGCCAGCAGCCAAGGGGCCGGATACAATGAGCAGTTCTTC. Translating gives CASSQGAGYNEQFF. The J gene is TRBJ2-1, the V gene TRBV4-1; D gene unclear. CDR3 size: 14 residues. The ends were cut back, 1 base at V and 4 bases at J, with 8 bases in the middle. Germline V lookup: CDR1 MGHRA, CDR2 YSYEKL.

This clonotype was counted ten times or more. This chain joins TRBV29-1 and TRBJ2-5; 9 positions match TRBD2. This CDR3 contains 17 residues. From germline, CDR1 is SQVTM and CDR2 ANQGSEA. With V trimmed by 4 bases and J by 0 bases, 12 bases remained unmatched. The CDR3: CSVASTLAGLYQETQYF. CDR3 nucleotides: TGCAGCGTTGCCAGCACTCTAGCGGGACTGTACCAAGAGACCCAGTACTTC. Together with reference TRBV29-1 and TRBJ2-5, the CDR3 gives the full variable domain: SAVISQKPSRDICQRGTSLTIQCQVDSQVTMMFWYRQQPGQSLTLIATANQGSEATYESGFVIDKFPISRPNLTFSTLTVSNMSPEDSSIYLCSVASTLAGLYQETQYFGPGTRLLVL.

The chain links TRBV11-3 to TRBJ1-6, with D unclear. V was clipped by 3 bases and J by 9 bases, with 6 bases between them. Per germline, CDR1 SGHNT and CDR2 YENEEA. This CDR3 is built from 12 residues. CDR3 nucleotides: TGTGCCAGCAGCTTTTGGGGTTCACCCCTCCACTTT. Protein sequence: CASSFWGSPLHF.

This clonotype has ten or more counts. The chain couples TRBV9 to TRBJ2-3; 8 bases agree with TRBD2. V shed 0 bases, J shed 9 bases, and the junction held 9 bases outside the gene matches. The CDR3 consists of 15 residues. In germline, CDR1 is SGDLS, CDR2 YYNGEE. This chain's CDR3 is CASSVEPGGPVTQYF. The CDR3 DNA follows: TGTGCCAGCAGCGTAGAACCGGGAGGGCCGGTGACGCAGTATTTT.

Points on this clonotype: A clone one base away is much larger, so this may be a read error. J is TRBJ2-3 and V is TRBV4-1; no clear D. With 0 bases removed from V and 0 bases from J, the gap between germline ends came to 10 bases. The CDR3 is 16 residues long. CDR1 and CDR2 from the germline V gene are MGHRA and YSYEKL. The DNA of the CDR3 is TGCGCCAGCAGCCAAGAAGAACCCTTGAGCACAGATACGCAGTATTTT. Its translation: CASSQEEPLSTDTQYF.

The sample holds many counts of this clonotype. The chain links TRBV7-6 to TRBJ1-2, with TRBD1 identical over 11 bases. V was clipped by 4 bases and J by 7 bases; unmatched bases: 11. The CDR3 is made up of 16 amino acids. Looked up from germline, CDR1 is SGHVS and CDR2 is FNYEAQ. The CDR3 protein is CASSSSNTGTGGGYTF. The DNA for the CDR3 is TGTGCCAGCAGCTCTTCAAACACCGGGACAGGGGGTGGCTACACCTTC.

This clonotype was picked up many times. The V and J genes are TRBV7-8 and TRBJ1-4; D gene unclear. This CDR3 has 14 amino acids. Trimming took 5 bases from V and 7 from J, leaving 14 bases between them. Germline V CDR1 and CDR2: SGHVS, FQNEAQ. The CDR3 reads CASSPTRVGEKLFF. In nucleotides, the CDR3 is TGTGCCAGCAGCCCCACACGGGTGGGTGAAAAACTGTTTTTT.

This clonotype was seen ten or more times. This chain uses TRBV12-5 with TRBJ2-6; tentative D call: TRBD2 (5 bases). Trimming shortened V by 3 bases and J by 0 bases, and 9 bases separated the two germline ends. This CDR3 contains 16 residues. Germline loops: CDR1 LGHNT, CDR2 FRNRAP. The DNA of the CDR3 is TGTGCTAGTGGTTTTAGTCGGGACTCTGGGGCCAACGTCCTGACTTTC. It specifies CASGFSRDSGANVLTF.

Turning to this clonotype: This may arise from a read error, as a much more abundant clone is one base away. The chain links TRBV5-1 to TRBJ2-2, with a possible D match to TRBD2 (5 bases). The CDR3 runs to 13 residues. Germline values: CDR1 SGHRS, CDR2 YFSETQ. CDR3 DNA sequence: TGCGCCAGCAGGTGGGCGAACACCGGGGAGCCGTTTTTT. It codes for CASRWANTGEPFF.

The CDR3, as DNA: TGTGCCAGCTCACCTTTAGACTCTACCACAGATACGCAGTATTTT. Translated, it gives CASSPLDSTTDTQYF. V and J are TRBV18 and TRBJ2-3; unclear D gene. The CDR3 is made up of 15 amino acids. Germline-derived CDR1 and CDR2 are KGHSH and LQKENI. The V gene lost 3 bases and the J gene lost 2 bases, with 12 bases spanning the gap.

Comment on this clonotype: A much larger clonotype is one base distant, so this may be a read error. The rearrangement joins TRBV20-1 to TRBJ2-1, with D perhaps TRBD2 (5 bases). This CDR3 is 12 amino acids long. Trimming removed 6 bases from V and 9 bases from J, with 15 bases in between. From germline, CDR1 is DFQATT and CDR2 SNEGSKA (reference sequence). The CDR3 sequence: CSAHSSEGEQFF. CDR3 DNA: TGCAGTGCCCATAGTAGCGAGGGTGAGCAGTTCTTC.

This clonotype occurred many times. The V and J genes are TRBV28 and TRBJ1-2, with 7 bases fitting TRBD1. CDR3 length: 13 amino acids. CDR1 and CDR2 (germline): MDHEN, SYDVKM. Trimming took 6 bases from V and 4 from J; bases not matched to a gene: 5. The CDR3 nucleotides read TGTGCCAGCAGCCCGGGACAGTTCTATGGCTACACCTTC. Translation gives CASSPGQFYGYTF.

V is TRBV5-5 and J is TRBJ2-7, with 10 nucleotides matching TRBD1. The germline gives CDR1 SGHKS, CDR2 YYEKEE (reference sequence). J was trimmed by 4 bases and V by 0 bases; bases with no gene match: 10. The CDR3 is 17 residues long. CDR3 sequence: CASSLALPGQGWYEQYF. The CDR3, as DNA: TGTGCCAGCAGCTTGGCCTTACCGGGACAGGGGTGGTACGAGCAGTACTTC. Full variable domain (missing parts from reference TRBV5-5 and TRBJ2-7): DAGVTQSPTHLIKTRGQQVTLRCSPISGHKSVSWYQQVLGQGPQFIFQYYEKEERGRGNFPDRFSARQFPNYSSELNVNALLLGDSALYLCASSLALPGQGWYEQYFGPGTRLTVT.

This clonotype was detected ten times or more. The V and J genes are TRBV27 and TRBJ1-6; D is unresolved. The CDR3 has 15 amino acids. The V and J ends lost 2 bases and 6 bases respectively, with 11 bases between them. CDR1 and CDR2 (germline): MNHEY, SMNVEV (reference sequence). CDR3 region: CASSLGFIGNSPLHF. The CDR3 DNA reads TGTGCCAGCAGTTTAGGTTTCATCGGTAATTCACCCCTCCACTTT.

The gene calls are TRBV20-1 and TRBJ2-5; 7 nucleotides align to TRBD2. V dropped 4 bases and J dropped 1; count of bases not matched to a gene: 0. This CDR3 has 12 residues. Germline CDR1 is DFQATT and CDR2 is SNEGSKA (reference sequence). Here the CDR3 DNA reads TGCAGTGCTAAGCGGGGCCAAGAGACCCAGTACTTC. It encodes CSAKRGQETQYF.

At least ten counts were recorded for this clonotype. The rearrangement joins TRBV12-3 or TRBV12-4 to TRBJ2-1; no firm D call. Trimming removed 8 bases from V and 0 bases from J, with 8 bases in between. The CDR3 runs to 13 residues. CDR3 sequence: CASVESSYNEQFF. The CDR3 nucleotides read TGTGCCAGCGTAGAAAGCTCCTACAATGAGCAGTTCTTC.

The table lists this clonotype with many counts. V gene TRBV3-1 combines with J gene TRBJ1-5, with D hard to call. Between the trimmed V and J ends, which lost 1 base and 5 bases, there was a span of 9 bases. The CDR3 covers 14 residues. Germline loops: CDR1 LGHDT, CDR2 YNNKEL (reference sequence). The CDR3 sequence: CASSQGLRDQPQHF. The DNA for the CDR3 is TGTGCCAGCAGCCAAGGACTGAGGGATCAGCCCCAGCATTTT.

This clonotype has only a few counts. At one end, the junction sequence differs from germline, possibly due to a read error. The rearrangement links TRBV6-4 to TRBJ2-6; D assignment may be TRBD1 or TRBD2 (5 bases each). Germline lookup yields CDR1 MRHNA and CDR2 SNTAGT. The CDR3 is 18 amino acids. The CDR3 region is CAGSKTGQDDSGANVLTF. The CDR3 coding sequence is TGTGCCGGCAGTAAGACGGGGCAGGATGACTCTGGGGCCAACGTCCTGACTTTC.

In its sample, this clonotype was seen many times. The chain recombines TRBV5-8 with TRBJ2-3; no firm D call. The germline V gene encodes CDR1 SGHTS and CDR2 YDEGEE. This CDR3 has 15 residues. Trimming left V 7 bases short and J 0 bases short, with 15 bases between. The CDR3 nucleotides are TGTGCCAGCCGACCCTCAGGATCTAGCACAGATACGCAGTATTTT. Translation gives CASRPSGSSTDTQYF.

This chain links TRBV30 with TRBJ2-1; tentatively, D is TRBD1 (5 bases). V gave up 6 bases and J gave up 2 bases, with 11 bases separating them. The CDR3 runs 13 residues. Germline V CDR1 and CDR2: GTSNPN, SVGIG (reference sequence). The CDR3 coding sequence is TGTGCCTGCCTGCGGACACCCTACAATGAGCAGTTCTTC. Amino acid sequence: CACLRTPYNEQFF.